This T cell receptor (beta chain) was sequenced during a study of cytomegalovirus exposure and HLA in healthy donors. Study outcomes and limitations: Through in vitro validation, a few CMV-associated chains were shown to be specific for CMV antigens. Later work found most CMV-associated TCR beta chains apparently HLA-restricted.

With respect to this clone: Its antigen is currently unknown. Other DNA sequences in the same sample also yield this CDR3.

V dropped 1 base and J dropped 4 bases, with 11 bases sitting between them. The CDR3 consists of 14 residues. Germline-derived CDR1 and CDR2 are SGHNT and YYREEE (reference sequence). The PCR had 60 Vbeta and 13 Jbeta primers. Clones were read by immunoSEQ multiplex PCR, and TCRdb kept only the in-frame ones, dropping some. In the table there are about 200,000 clones, approximately 88% of which are singletons. This clonotype was sampled from a boy aged 2 to 10 in good health and CMV-seronegative. The sample taken for sequencing was PBMCs. This sequence joins TRBV5-4 and TRBJ2-5; no reliable D call. The CDR3, as DNA: TGTGCCAGCAGCTTGATCCAGCGCCCAGAGACCCAGTACTTC. Translating gives CASSLIQRPETQYF.